These 15 T cell receptor beta chains were sequenced from one sample in a study of T-cell memory formation after mild COVID-19. MiXCR, run by TCRdb on the 5' RACE reads, gives a single entry per CDR3 protein. The repertoire holds around 200,000 distinct CDR3 sequences, with 27% as singletons. Sequenced: PBMCs or a T cell subset sorted from them (not recorded which). The receptors originated from an adult woman who had mild COVID-19 (a few samples of this study predate the infection). Cell type and time point are not known.

V usage is TRBV18 and J usage is TRBJ1-1; 7 nucleotides align to TRBD1. Germline trimming cut 6 bases from V and 4 bases from J; bases unmatched to any gene: 5. In germline, CDR1 is KGHSH, CDR2 LQKENI. The CDR3 length is 13 residues. CDR3 DNA sequence: TGTGCCAGCTCCCTTGGGGACAGCACTGAAGCTTTCTTT. Its protein is CASSLGDSTEAFF. Complete variable domain (other parts from reference TRBV18 and TRBJ1-1): NAGVMQNPRHLVRRRGQEARLRCSPMKGHSHVYWYRQLPEEGLKFMVYLQKENIIDESGMPKERFSAEFPKEGPSILRIQQVVRGDSAAYFCASSLGDSTEAFFGQGTRLTVV.

This clonotype has just a few counts. The gene calls are TRBV15 and TRBJ1-5; possible D gene TRBD1, 5 bases. Looked up from germline, CDR1 is LNHNV and CDR2 is YYDKDF (reference sequence). The CDR3 spans 15 residues. Trimming pared 0 bases from V and 4 bases from J, leaving 10 bases between. CDR3 DNA sequence: TGTGCCACCAGCAGAGAGGGCAGGGAAAATCAGCCCCAGCATTTT. Its translation: CATSREGRENQPQHF.

In its sample, this clonotype was seen many times. J is TRBJ2-1 and V is TRBV7-9; D possibly corresponds to TRBD2 (6 bases). Trimming left V 6 bases short and J 5 bases short, with 17 bases between. This CDR3 spans 15 amino acids. The germline gives CDR1 SEHNR, CDR2 FQNEAQ (reference sequence). For the CDR3, the DNA is TGTGCCAGCAGTCCCGCGGGAACAGCTGACAATGAGCAGTTCTTC. It encodes CASSPAGTADNEQFF.

CDR3 region: CASSLLAGTDYGYTF. The CDR3 coding sequence is TGTGCCAGCAGCCTACTGGCCGGGACAGACTATGGCTACACCTTC. V gene TRBV7-9 combines with J gene TRBJ1-2, with 7 bases fitting TRBD1. Germline CDR1 is SEHNR and CDR2 is FQNEAQ (reference sequence). This CDR3 spans 15 amino acids. After removal of 5 bases from V and 3 bases from J, the junction contained 9 bases not matched to a gene. The entire variable domain, with the rest obtained from reference TRBV7-9 and TRBJ1-2, is as follows: DTGVSQNPRHKITKRGQNVTFRCDPISEHNRLYWYRQTLGQGPEFLTYFQNEAQLEKSRLLSDRFSAERPKGSFSTLEIQRTEQGDSAMYLCASSLLAGTDYGYTFGSGTRLTVV.

The table lists this clonotype with a few counts. V gene TRBV5-1 combines with J gene TRBJ2-3; TRBD2 aligns across 9 bases. CDR1 and CDR2 from the germline V gene are SGHRS and YFSETQ. The trim removed 0 bases at V and 0 bases at J, leaving 8 bases unmatched. The length of the CDR3 is 18 residues. The CDR3 reads CASSLAGLAGPSTDTQYF. The CDR3 nucleotides are TGCGCCAGCAGCTTGGCGGGTCTAGCGGGACCTAGCACAGATACGCAGTATTTT.

This clonotype was picked up a small number of times. The chain is built from TRBV12-3 or TRBV12-4 and TRBJ2-7; D uncertain. The CDR3 sequence is 13 residues long. The V gene lost 1 base and the J gene lost 2 bases, with 6 bases spanning the gap. CDR3: CASSLGAPYEQYF. The CDR3 DNA is TGTGCCAGCAGTTTAGGGGCGCCCTACGAGCAGTACTTC.

In its sample, this clonotype was seen a few times. The V gene is TRBV18, the J gene TRBJ2-7; 7 bases align to TRBD1. The CDR3 sequence is 15 residues long. In germline, CDR1 is KGHSH, CDR2 LQKENI. The ends lost 5 bases at V and 4 bases at J; junction bases unmatched: 11. CDR3 DNA: TGTGCCAGCTCATCCAGGGGACAGAACCCTTACGAGCAGTACTTC. It codes for CASSSRGQNPYEQYF.

This clonotype was observed at least ten times. V and J are TRBV29-1 and TRBJ2-3; D unclear. The CDR3 loop spans 13 amino acids. Deletions cut 6 bases from V and 2 bases from J, with 12 bases between. From germline, CDR1 is SQVTM and CDR2 ANQGSEA. The DNA of the CDR3 is TGCAGCGTGAGGCTGACGGACACAGATACGCAGTATTTT. It encodes CSVRLTDTDTQYF.

This CDR3 is CASRGAGGYEQYF. The CDR3 DNA follows: TGTGCCAGCAGGGGTGCTGGGGGCTACGAGCAGTACTTC. The chain combines TRBV12-3 or TRBV12-4 with TRBJ2-7; D assignment may be TRBD1 or TRBD2 (5 bases each). This CDR3 has 13 residues. The ends were cut back, 6 bases at V and 3 bases at J, with 12 bases in the middle.

This chain uses TRBV15 with TRBJ2-3; D remains unclear. Germline CDR1 reads LNHNV; CDR2 reads YYDKDF (reference sequence). This CDR3 is 13 amino acids long. Deletions cut 2 bases from V and 3 bases from J, with 6 bases between. The CDR3, as DNA: TGTGCCACCAGCAGAAGTTTGACAGATACGCAGTATTTT. The encoded protein is CATSRSLTDTQYF.

Here the CDR3 DNA reads TGTGCCAGCAGCTTAGAAACGGGTGGAGGACAGCTCTCCTACGAGCAGTACTTC. It specifies CASSLETGGGQLSYEQYF. The rearrangement uses TRBV7-6 and TRBJ2-7, with D possibly TRBD1 on 6 matching bases. From germline, CDR1 is SGHVS and CDR2 FNYEAQ. This CDR3 region has 18 residues. V shed 1 base and J shed 0 bases, with 19 bases lying between them.

This clonotype occurred a few times. V is TRBV5-1 and J is TRBJ2-2, with D perhaps TRBD2 (5 bases). V gave up 0 bases and J gave up 4 bases, with 13 bases separating them. Germline V gene data show CDR1 as SGHRS and CDR2 as YFSETQ. The CDR3 has 16 residues. CDR3 bases: TGCGCCAGCAGCTTGGGCAGTGGGAGAGGCACCGGGGAGCTGTTTTTT. The encoded protein is CASSLGSGRGTGELFF. Complete variable domain (other parts from reference TRBV5-1 and TRBJ2-2): KAGVTQTPRYLIKTRGQQVTLSCSPISGHRSVSWYQQTPGQGLQFLFEYFSETQRNKGNFPGRFSGRQFSNSRSEMNVSTLELGDSALYLCASSLGSGRGTGELFFGEGSRLTVL.

This CDR3 reads CASSYGLAGDPGDTQYF. The DNA of the CDR3 is TGTGCCAGCAGTTATGGACTAGCGGGGGACCCCGGGGATACGCAGTATTTT. The V gene is TRBV6-5, the J gene TRBJ2-3; 13 nucleotides match TRBD2. Germline V lookup: CDR1 MNHEY, CDR2 SVGAGI. This CDR3 contains 17 residues. V shed 3 bases and J 6 bases; nucleotides not matched to a gene: 9.

This clonotype was seen a handful of times. The chain's CDR3 is CASSPTPDSSGYEQYF. DNA of the CDR3: TGTGCCAGCAGCCCTACCCCGGACTCTTCTGGCTACGAGCAGTACTTC. The chain links TRBV3-1 to TRBJ2-7, with D possibly matching TRBD2 (5 bases). Trimming took 4 bases from V and 3 from J, leaving 19 bases between them. Looked up from germline, CDR1 is LGHDT and CDR2 is YNNKEL (reference sequence). The CDR3 consists of 16 residues.

The rearrangement uses TRBV4-2 and TRBJ2-3; 7 bases agree with TRBD2. Germline assignment: CDR1 LGHNA and CDR2 YNFKEQ. The CDR3 extends over 16 amino acids. Germline trimming cut 4 bases from V and 8 bases from J; bases unmatched to any gene: 15. The CDR3 region is CASSLPEAGARGTQYF. The CDR3 DNA is TGTGCCAGCAGCCTGCCTGAGGCGGGAGCGAGGGGTACGCAGTATTTT.